The sequence of this T cell receptor (beta chain) was determined in a study of blood T cell repertoires in COVID-19. Study-level background: The United States, Italy and Spain supplied acute and convalescent COVID-19 samples. PBMCs, B-cell-depleted T cells, or T cells provided the cDNA or gDNA that made up the material.

In the original workflow: Researchers report that nucleated cell counts were estimated from reference gene primer amplification. Clones were read by immunoSEQ multiplex PCR, and TCRdb kept only the in-frame ones, dropping some. V and J calls and clone size come straight from that table; D and trimming were deduced from the DNA. The table has tens of thousands of clones, roughly 87% seen once; the top ten hold 4% to 6%. The source of this sequence is a man aged 60 to 75 with active COVID-19. The source material was peripheral blood.

The CDR3 DNA reads TGCGCCAGCAGCGCCGGGGGTTGGGCCAAAAACATTCAGTACTTC. This translates into CASSAGGWAKNIQYF. The rearrangement uses TRBV5-1 and TRBJ2-4, with D perhaps TRBD2 (6 bases). V was cut by 4 bases and J by 1 base, with 12 bases left in between. CDR3 length equals 15 residues. Germline V lookup: CDR1 SGHRS, CDR2 YFSETQ.